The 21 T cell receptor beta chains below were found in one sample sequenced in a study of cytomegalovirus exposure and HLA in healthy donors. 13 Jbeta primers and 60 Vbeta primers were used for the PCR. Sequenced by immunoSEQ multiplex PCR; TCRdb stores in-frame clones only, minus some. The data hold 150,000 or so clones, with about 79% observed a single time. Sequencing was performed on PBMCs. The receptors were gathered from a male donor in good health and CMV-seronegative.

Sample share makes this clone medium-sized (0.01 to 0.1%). The CDR3 reads CASSQWTGEMNTEAFF. The CDR3 DNA is TGCGCCAGCAGCCAGTGGACAGGGGAGATGAACACTGAAGCTTTCTTT. The V gene is TRBV4-1, the J gene TRBJ1-1, with TRBD1 matching over 9 bases. The V and J ends lost 3 bases and 0 bases, in that order; junction bases with no gene match: 5. Germline V gene data show CDR1 as MGHRA and CDR2 as YSYEKL. The CDR3 is made up of 16 amino acids.

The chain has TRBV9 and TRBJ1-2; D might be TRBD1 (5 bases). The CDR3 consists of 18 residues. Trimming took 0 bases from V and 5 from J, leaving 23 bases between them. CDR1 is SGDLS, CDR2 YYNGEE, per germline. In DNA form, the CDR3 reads TGTGCCAGCAGCGTAGCTACTGGGCACGAACAGGATATATATGGCTACACCTTC. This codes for CASSVATGHEQDIYGYTF.

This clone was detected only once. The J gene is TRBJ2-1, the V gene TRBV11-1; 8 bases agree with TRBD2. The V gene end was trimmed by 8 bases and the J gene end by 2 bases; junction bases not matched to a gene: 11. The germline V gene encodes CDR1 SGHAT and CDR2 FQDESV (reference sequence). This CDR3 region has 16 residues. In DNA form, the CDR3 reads TGTGCCAGCGTGCCGGCGGCGGGGGGTGCCTACAATGAGCAGTTCTTC. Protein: CASVPAAGGAYNEQFF. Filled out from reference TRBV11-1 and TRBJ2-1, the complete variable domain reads EAEVAQSPRYKITEKSQAVAFWCDPISGHATLYWYRQILGQGPELLVQFQDESVVDDSQLPKDRFSAERLKGVDSTLKIQPAELGDSAMYLCASVPAAGGAYNEQFFGPGTRLTVL.

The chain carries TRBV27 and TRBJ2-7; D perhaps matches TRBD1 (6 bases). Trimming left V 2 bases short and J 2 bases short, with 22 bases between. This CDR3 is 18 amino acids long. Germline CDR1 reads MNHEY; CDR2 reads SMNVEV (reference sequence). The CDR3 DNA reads TGTGCCAGCAGTTTAGGGGCCCCGAGGGCAGGGGAACCCTACGAGCAGTACTTC. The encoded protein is CASSLGAPRAGEPYEQYF.

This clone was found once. This CDR3 reads CASSVGPQASGYTF. As DNA, the CDR3 is TGTGCCAGCAGCGTTGGGCCCCAAGCATCTGGCTACACCTTC. V gene TRBV7-9 combines with J gene TRBJ1-2; D is unresolved. Germline V gene data show CDR1 as SEHNR and CDR2 as FQNEAQ (reference sequence). V lost 5 bases, J lost 7 bases, and 17 bases lay in between. The CDR3 spans 14 residues.

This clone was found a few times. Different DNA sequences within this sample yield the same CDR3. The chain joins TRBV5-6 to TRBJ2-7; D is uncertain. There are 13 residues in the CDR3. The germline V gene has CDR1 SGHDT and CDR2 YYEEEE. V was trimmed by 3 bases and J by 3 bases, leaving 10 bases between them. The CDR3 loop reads CASSYGQDYEQYF. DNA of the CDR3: TGTGCCAGCAGCTATGGGCAGGACTACGAGCAGTACTTC. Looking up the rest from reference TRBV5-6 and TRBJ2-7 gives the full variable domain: DAGVTQSPTHLIKTRGQQVTLRCSPKSGHDTVSWYQQALGQGPQFIFQYYEEEERQRGNFPDRFSGHQFPNYSSELNVNALLLGDSALYLCASSYGQDYEQYFGPGTRLTVT.

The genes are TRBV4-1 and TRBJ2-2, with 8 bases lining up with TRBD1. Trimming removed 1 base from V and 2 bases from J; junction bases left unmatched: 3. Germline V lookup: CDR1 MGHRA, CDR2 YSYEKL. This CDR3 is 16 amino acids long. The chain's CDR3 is CASSQGSGGNTGELFF. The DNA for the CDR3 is TGCGCCAGCAGCCAAGGTTCAGGGGGCAACACCGGGGAGCTGTTTTTT.

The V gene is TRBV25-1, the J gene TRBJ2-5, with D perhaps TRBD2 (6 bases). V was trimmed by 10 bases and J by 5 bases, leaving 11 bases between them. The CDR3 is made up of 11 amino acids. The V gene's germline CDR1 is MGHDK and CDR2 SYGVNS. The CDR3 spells CATQGLETQYF. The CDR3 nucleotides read TGTGCCACTCAGGGACTGGAGACCCAGTACTTC.

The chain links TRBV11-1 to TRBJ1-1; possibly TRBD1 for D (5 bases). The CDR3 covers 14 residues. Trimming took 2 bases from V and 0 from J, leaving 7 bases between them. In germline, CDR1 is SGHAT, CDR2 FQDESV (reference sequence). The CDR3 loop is CASSLNRLNTEAFF. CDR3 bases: TGTGCCAGCAGCTTAAACAGGTTGAACACTGAAGCTTTCTTT.

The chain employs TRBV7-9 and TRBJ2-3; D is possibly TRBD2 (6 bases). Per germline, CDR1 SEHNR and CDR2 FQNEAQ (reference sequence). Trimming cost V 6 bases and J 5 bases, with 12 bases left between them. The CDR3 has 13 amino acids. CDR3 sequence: CASSSNSGDTQYF. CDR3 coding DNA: TGTGCCAGCAGTTCTAATAGCGGAGATACGCAGTATTTT.

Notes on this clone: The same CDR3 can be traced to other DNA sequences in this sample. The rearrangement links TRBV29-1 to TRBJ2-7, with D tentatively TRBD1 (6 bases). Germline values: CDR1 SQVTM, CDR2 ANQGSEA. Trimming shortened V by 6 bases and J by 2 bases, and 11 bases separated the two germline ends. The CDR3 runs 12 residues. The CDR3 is CSVTGQTYEQYF. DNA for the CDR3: TGCAGCGTGACAGGCCAGACCTACGAGCAGTACTTC.

The CDR3 region is CATSRDRGLAGVDEQFF. CDR3 sequence (DNA): TGTGCCACCAGCAGAGATCGGGGACTAGCGGGAGTTGATGAGCAGTTCTTC. The chain couples TRBV15 to TRBJ2-1; TRBD2 aligns across 14 bases. V trimming: 0 bases; J trimming: 8 bases; junction bases outside the gene matches: 6. CDR1 LNHNV and CDR2 YYDKDF come from the germline V gene (reference sequence). The CDR3 loop spans 17 amino acids.

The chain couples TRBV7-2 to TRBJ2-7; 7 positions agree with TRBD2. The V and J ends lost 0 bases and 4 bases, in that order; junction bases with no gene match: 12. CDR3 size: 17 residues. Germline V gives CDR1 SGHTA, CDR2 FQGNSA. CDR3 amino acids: CASSLAPLAGVSYEQYF. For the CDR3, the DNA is TGTGCCAGCAGCTTAGCCCCCTTGGCGGGAGTATCGTACGAGCAGTACTTC. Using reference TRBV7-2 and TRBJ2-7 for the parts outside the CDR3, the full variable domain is GAGVSQSPSNKVTEKGKDVELRCDPISGHTALYWYRQSLGQGLEFLIYFQGNSAPDKSGLPSDRFSAERTGGSVSTLTIQRTQQEDSAVYLCASSLAPLAGVSYEQYFGPGTRLTVT.

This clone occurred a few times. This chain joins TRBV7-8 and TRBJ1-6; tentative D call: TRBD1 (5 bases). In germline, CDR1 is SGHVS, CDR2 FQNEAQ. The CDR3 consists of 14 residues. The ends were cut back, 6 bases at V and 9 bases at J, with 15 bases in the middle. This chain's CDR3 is CASRTGTEGSPLHF. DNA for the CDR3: TGTGCCAGCAGGACCGGGACGGAGGGTTCACCCCTCCACTTT.

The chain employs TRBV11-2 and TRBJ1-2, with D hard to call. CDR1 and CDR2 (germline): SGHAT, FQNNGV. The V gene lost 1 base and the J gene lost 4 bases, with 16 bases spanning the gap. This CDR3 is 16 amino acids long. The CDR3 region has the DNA TGTGCCAGCAGCTTAGGTGGCGGGGAGGGCTCCTATGGCTACACCTTC. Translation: CASSLGGGEGSYGYTF. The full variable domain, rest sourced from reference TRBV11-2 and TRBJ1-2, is EAGVAQSPRYKIIEKRQSVAFWCNPISGHATLYWYQQILGQGPKLLIQFQNNGVVDDSQLPKDRFSAERLKGVDSTLKIQPAKLEDSAVYLCASSLGGGEGSYGYTFGSGTRLTVV.

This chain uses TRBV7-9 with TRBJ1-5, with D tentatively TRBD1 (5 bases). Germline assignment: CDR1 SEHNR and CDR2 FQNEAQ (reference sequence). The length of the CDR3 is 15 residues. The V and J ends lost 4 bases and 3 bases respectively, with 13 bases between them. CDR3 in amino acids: CASSSGGLHNQPQHF. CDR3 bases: TGTGCCAGCAGCTCTGGGGGACTTCACAATCAGCCCCAGCATTTT. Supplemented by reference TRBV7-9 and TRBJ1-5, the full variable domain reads DTGVSQNPRHKITKRGQNVTFRCDPISEHNRLYWYRQTLGQGPEFLTYFQNEAQLEKSRLLSDRFSAERPKGSFSTLEIQRTEQGDSAMYLCASSSGGLHNQPQHFGDGTRLSIL.

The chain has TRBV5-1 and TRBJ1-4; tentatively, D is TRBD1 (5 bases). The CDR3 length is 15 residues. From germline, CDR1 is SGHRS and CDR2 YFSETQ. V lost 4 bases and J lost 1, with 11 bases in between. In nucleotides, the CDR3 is TGCGCCAGCAGCACCGGACACCAAACTAATGAAAAACTGTTTTTT. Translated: CASSTGHQTNEKLFF.

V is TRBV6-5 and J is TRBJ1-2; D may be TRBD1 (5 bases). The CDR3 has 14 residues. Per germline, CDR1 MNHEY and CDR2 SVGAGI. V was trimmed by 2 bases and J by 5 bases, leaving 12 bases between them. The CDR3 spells CASSYGRVAYGYTF. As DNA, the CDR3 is TGTGCCAGCAGTTACGGCAGGGTGGCATATGGCTACACCTTC.

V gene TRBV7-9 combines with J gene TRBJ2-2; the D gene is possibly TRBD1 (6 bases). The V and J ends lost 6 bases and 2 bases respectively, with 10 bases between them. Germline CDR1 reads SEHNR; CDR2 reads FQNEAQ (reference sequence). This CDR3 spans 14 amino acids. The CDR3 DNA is TGTGCCAGCAGATCGGACAGAAACACCGGGGAGCTGTTTTTT. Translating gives CASRSDRNTGELFF.

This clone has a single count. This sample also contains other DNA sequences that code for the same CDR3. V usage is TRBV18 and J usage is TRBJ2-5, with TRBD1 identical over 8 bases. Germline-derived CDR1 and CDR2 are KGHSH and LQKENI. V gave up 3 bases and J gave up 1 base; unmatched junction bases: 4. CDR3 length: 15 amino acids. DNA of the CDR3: TGTGCCAGCTCACCCGGGACAGGCGCCCAAGAGACCCAGTACTTC. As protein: CASSPGTGAQETQYF.

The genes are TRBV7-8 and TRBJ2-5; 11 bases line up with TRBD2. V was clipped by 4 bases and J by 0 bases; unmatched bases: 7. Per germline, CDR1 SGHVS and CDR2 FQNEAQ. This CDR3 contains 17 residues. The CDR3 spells CASSSFSGGANQETQYF. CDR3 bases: TGTGCCAGCAGCTCATTTAGCGGGGGGGCAAACCAAGAGACCCAGTACTTC.